These 3 T cell receptor beta chains were sequenced from one sample in a study of blood T cell repertoires in COVID-19. Assay used: immunoSEQ multiplex PCR; TCRdb lists only in-frame clones, some missing. The profile shows about 130,000 clones, roughly 74% of them singletons. Sequencing used peripheral blood. The receptors derive from a man aged 80 or over with COVID-19, enrolled during active disease.

There are a few counts of this clone. This CDR3 is also generated by other DNA sequences in the sample. The genes are TRBV11-3 and TRBJ2-1; TRBD2 matches 8 bases. The CDR3 is made up of 14 amino acids. Germline values: CDR1 SGHNT, CDR2 YENEEA. V lost 3 bases, J lost 4 bases, and 2 bases stayed unmatched. CDR3 DNA: TGTGCCAGCAGCTTGGCGGGAGGTTACAATGAGCAGTTCTTC. Protein product: CASSLAGGYNEQFF.

The chain has TRBV6-6 and TRBJ2-1; TRBD2 matches 12 bases. The CDR3 loop spans 16 amino acids. After removal of 2 bases from V and 4 bases from J, the junction contained 3 bases not matched to a gene. Germline V gene lookup returns CDR1 MNHNY and CDR2 SVGAGI (reference sequence). CDR3 region: CASSYPTSGRYNEQFF. The CDR3 nucleotides read TGTGCCAGCAGTTACCCTACTAGCGGGAGGTACAATGAGCAGTTCTTC.

This clone has only one observation. The chain recombines TRBV28 with TRBJ1-1, with TRBD1 matching 8 bases. Looked up from germline, CDR1 is MDHEN and CDR2 is SYDVKM. V trimming: 1 base; J trimming: 1 base; junction bases outside the gene matches: 17. This CDR3 is 20 amino acids long. CDR3 bases: TGTGCCAGCAGTTTATCCCCCCTCGAAGTCAGCAGGGGGCAGAACACTGAAGCTTTCTTT. Amino acid sequence: CASSLSPLEVSRGQNTEAFF.